Ten or more counts support the clone carrying this TCR beta chain. What it binds is not known. This specimen belongs to a study of T cells in Graves' hyperthyroidism and ophthalmopathy. General study results and limits: Expanded thyroid clonotypes (above 0.001) were mostly also found in blood.

The CDR3 regions of TCR beta were amplified from RNA transcripts. When the TCR CDR3 underwent first-round RT-PCR, the HTBI primer set was used. TCRdb ran MiXCR on the multiplex PCR reads and lists one entry per CDR3 protein. This table has about 200,000 distinct CDR3 sequences, about 17% appearing once. Recently diagnosed hyperthyroidism of less than 2 months' duration affected patients aged 18 to 65. Extraction of PBMCs used roughly 10 ml of fresh peripheral blood. V gave up 5 bases and J gave up 0 bases, with 10 bases separating them. The CDR3 covers 14 residues. The sequence came from a woman aged 45 to 65 with Graves' hyperthyroidism. The V call is TRBV12-3 or TRBV12-4, the J call TRBJ1-1; D not resolved. Sequences were obtained from blood. The DNA of the CDR3 is TGTGCCAGCAGTCCTAGGCGATTGAACACTGAAGCTTTCTTT. Its protein product is CASSPRRLNTEAFF.